A single sample is the source of the 30 T cell receptor beta chains below, sequenced in a study of shared clonotypes between healthy human individuals. Sequenced by immunoSEQ multiplex PCR; TCRdb stores in-frame clones only, minus some. The sample lists roughly 2.2 million clones, around 90% occurring once. The sequenced sample consisted of naive CD4+ T cells from PBMCs. As for subset: CD45RA+ positively selected. These receptors were collected from a man aged 18 to 29 in good health. Some clones in this sample may be carry-over from other donors' samples.

The rearrangement uses TRBV10-3 and TRBJ1-1, with TRBD1 as a possible D gene (6 bases). The CDR3 spans 16 residues. Germline V gene data show CDR1 as ENHRY and CDR2 as SYGVKD. Trimming pared 3 bases from V and 0 bases from J, leaving 14 bases between. CDR3 sequence: CAISDLLRDMNTEAFF. The CDR3 DNA reads TGTGCCATCAGTGACTTACTCAGGGACATGAACACTGAAGCTTTCTTT.

This sequence joins TRBV5-1 and TRBJ2-2, with 10 nucleotides matching TRBD1. Germline V gene sequence: CDR1 SGHRS, CDR2 YFSETQ. V shed 0 bases, J shed 3 bases, and the junction held 2 bases outside the gene matches. The CDR3 runs to 16 residues. The CDR3 DNA sequence: TGCGCCAGCAGCTTGGCGGACAGGGGGTACACCGGGGAGCTGTTTTTT. This codes for CASSLADRGYTGELFF.

V gene TRBV9 combines with J gene TRBJ2-2; perhaps TRBD1 as D (5 bases). This CDR3 comprises 15 residues. Trimming left V 4 bases short and J 0 bases short, with 10 bases between. CDR1 SGDLS and CDR2 YYNGEE come from the germline V gene. CDR3 nucleotide sequence: TGTGCCAGCAGCCCTCGACAGTCGAACACCGGGGAGCTGTTTTTT. This encodes CASSPRQSNTGELFF.

The V call is TRBV15, the J call TRBJ2-3; D possibly corresponds to TRBD2 (6 bases). The V end was cut by 7 bases, the J end by 4 bases, with 12 bases between. This CDR3 is built from 13 residues. CDR1 and CDR2 (germline): LNHNV, YYDKDF (reference sequence). The CDR3 region is CATTSGRSDTQYF. As DNA, the CDR3 is TGTGCCACCACCAGTGGGAGGTCAGATACGCAGTATTTT.

The rearrangement joins TRBV4-2 to TRBJ2-3, with 7 bases aligning to TRBD2. V gave up 1 base and J gave up 4 bases; unmatched junction bases: 8. From germline, CDR1 is LGHNA and CDR2 YNFKEQ. There are 16 residues in the CDR3. For the CDR3, the DNA is TGTGCCAGCAGCCAAGTTCCTAGCGGTGGCGCAGATACGCAGTATTTT. The encoded protein is CASSQVPSGGADTQYF.

This chain joins TRBV27 and TRBJ1-2; 7 nucleotides match TRBD1. This CDR3 comprises 16 residues. After removal of 6 bases from V and 4 bases from J, the junction contained 14 bases not matched to a gene. CDR1 and CDR2 from the germline V gene are MNHEY and SMNVEV (reference sequence). The CDR3 DNA reads TGTGCCAGCAGCTCTCTAATAGGACAGGAAGCCTATGGCTACACCTTC. Residues: CASSSLIGQEAYGYTF.

The CDR3 region has the DNA TGTGCCAGCAGCGGTTACCTCGAGGAGCAGTACTTC. This encodes CASSGYLEEQYF. The V gene is TRBV9, the J gene TRBJ2-7; no clear D gene. Germline CDR1 SGDLS, CDR2 YYNGEE. The CDR3 has 12 amino acids. Trimming took 3 bases from V and 7 from J, leaving 11 bases between them.

The rearrangement uses TRBV4-3 and TRBJ1-1, with 7 bases that match TRBD1. The CDR3 is made up of 15 amino acids. The J segment lost 3 bases and the V segment lost 6 bases, leaving 10 bases of the junction unmatched. Germline assignment: CDR1 LGHNA and CDR2 YSLEER. In nucleotides, the CDR3 is TGCGCCAGCAGTCTTGGGCCGGGACAGCACACTGAAGCTTTCTTT. It codes for CASSLGPGQHTEAFF.

This clone appeared once. Other DNA sequences in this sample translate to the same CDR3. The rearrangement joins TRBV27 to TRBJ2-1, with 11 bases fitting TRBD2. Trimming at V came to 5 bases and at J to 4 bases, leaving 4 bases not matched to a gene. CDR1 MNHEY and CDR2 SMNVEV come from the germline V gene (reference sequence). The CDR3 extends over 15 amino acids. The CDR3 loop reads CASSLTSGSYNEQFF. Written as DNA, the CDR3 is TGTGCCAGCAGTCTCACTAGCGGGAGTTACAATGAGCAGTTCTTC.

This rearrangement joins TRBV7-3 to TRBJ2-1; 8 nucleotides line up with TRBD2. J gave up 6 bases and V 5 bases, and 9 bases lay outside the gene matches. From germline, CDR1 is SGHTA and CDR2 FQGTGA. This CDR3 spans 15 amino acids. CDR3 coding DNA: TGTGCCAGCAGCGCAACTAGCGGTAGTATCAATGAGCAGTTCTTC. Protein product: CASSATSGSINEQFF.

This rearrangement joins TRBV18 to TRBJ1-3, with no clear D. Germline assignment: CDR1 KGHSH and CDR2 LQKENI. The CDR3 extends over 15 amino acids. V lost 5 bases and J lost 0, with 11 bases in between. CDR3 coding DNA: TGTGCCAGCTCAGGTCCCCGGAGCTCTGGAAACACCATATATTTT. This encodes CASSGPRSSGNTIYF.

The chain employs TRBV5-1 and TRBJ1-2; D remains ambiguous. V shed 3 bases and J shed 2 bases, with 11 bases lying between them. This CDR3 comprises 14 residues. The V gene's germline CDR1 is SGHRS and CDR2 YFSETQ. The CDR3 sequence is CASSSLTDNYGYTF. The CDR3 DNA follows: TGCGCCAGCAGCTCCTTGACTGACAACTATGGCTACACCTTC.

The chain links TRBV7-2 to TRBJ1-2; possible D gene TRBD1, 5 bases. The CDR3 is 13 amino acids. V lost 0 bases to trimming and J lost 6 bases, with 8 bases between them. CDR1 SGHTA and CDR2 FQGNSA come from the germline V gene. The CDR3 bases are TGTGCCAGCAGCTTAGCAGGGACGGATGGCTACACCTTC. Protein sequence: CASSLAGTDGYTF.

The chain is built from TRBV10-1 and TRBJ2-7, with D perhaps given as TRBD1 or TRBD2 (6 bases each). V dropped 9 bases and J dropped 6 bases, with 21 bases sitting between them. The germline gives CDR1 WNHNN, CDR2 SYGVQD (reference sequence). The CDR3 extends over 14 amino acids. The CDR3 loop is CAREQTNREVEQYF. CDR3 DNA sequence: TGCGCCAGAGAACAAACAAACAGGGAGGTCGAGCAGTACTTC.

This clone showed up just once. This chain joins TRBV5-6 and TRBJ2-5, with 8 bases matching TRBD1. The V gene's germline CDR1 is SGHDT and CDR2 YYEEEE. There are 17 residues in the CDR3. J lost 3 bases, V lost 3 bases, and 13 bases had no gene match. DNA of the CDR3: TGTGCCAGCAGCTCAGGACAGGGCGCTTTCAACAAAGAGACCCAGTACTTC. This translates into CASSSGQGAFNKETQYF. Full variable domain (missing parts from reference TRBV5-6 and TRBJ2-5): DAGVTQSPTHLIKTRGQQVTLRCSPKSGHDTVSWYQQALGQGPQFIFQYYEEEERQRGNFPDRFSGHQFPNYSSELNVNALLLGDSALYLCASSSGQGAFNKETQYFGPGTRLLVL.

Note on this clone: The same CDR3 is also encoded by other DNA sequences in this sample. The chain joins TRBV7-9 to TRBJ2-1; TRBD2 agrees at 15 bases. V dropped 5 bases and J dropped 4; count of bases not matched to a gene: 6. Looked up from germline, CDR1 is SEHNR and CDR2 is FQNEAQ (reference sequence). CDR3 length: 17 residues. CDR3 amino acids: CASSPRTSGRGYNEQFF. The CDR3 DNA is TGTGCCAGCAGCCCCCGGACTAGCGGGAGGGGGTACAATGAGCAGTTCTTC.

This clone was detected only once. The rearrangement uses TRBV5-1 and TRBJ2-7, with 9 bases matching TRBD1. This CDR3 comprises 14 residues. V lost 4 bases to trimming and J lost 3 bases; unmatched junction nucleotides: 5. CDR1 is SGHRS and CDR2 is YFSETQ in the germline V gene. The CDR3 DNA follows: TGCGCCAGCAGCGATAGACAGGGGGGCTACGAGCAGTACTTC. Amino acids: CASSDRQGGYEQYF.

The V and J genes are TRBV5-1 and TRBJ1-3; a possible D gene is TRBD1 (5 bases). V lost 4 bases and J lost 4, with 27 bases in between. Germline CDR1 reads SGHRS; CDR2 reads YFSETQ. The CDR3 has 19 amino acids. The CDR3 DNA follows: TGCGCCAGCAGCGCGTCCCCCCAGGGTGGGGGAGATGGCGGAAACACCATATATTTT. It translates to CASSASPQGGGDGGNTIYF.

Concerning this clone itself: Other nucleotide sequences in the sample specify the same CDR3. The rearrangement links TRBV7-2 to TRBJ2-1; D not resolved. The germline V gene has CDR1 SGHTA and CDR2 FQGNSA. CDR3 size: 15 residues. The V end lost 0 bases, the J end lost 1 base, and 7 bases lay between the germline ends. CDR3 loop: CASSLAHGSYNEQFF. The CDR3 bases are TGTGCCAGCAGCTTAGCTCACGGGTCCTACAATGAGCAGTTCTTC. Variable domain in full (rest from reference TRBV7-2 and TRBJ2-1): GAGVSQSPSNKVTEKGKDVELRCDPISGHTALYWYRQSLGQGLEFLIYFQGNSAPDKSGLPSDRFSAERTGGSVSTLTIQRTQQEDSAVYLCASSLAHGSYNEQFFGPGTRLTVL.

Worth noting for this clone: Distinct nucleotide sequences in the sample also encode this CDR3. The genes are TRBV4-1 and TRBJ1-2; TRBD1 aligns across 8 bases. With 3 bases clipped from V and 4 bases from J, the junction kept 4 bases outside the gene matches. CDR3 size: 14 residues. Germline V lookup: CDR1 MGHRA, CDR2 YSYEKL. CDR3 DNA sequence: TGCGCCAGCAGCCAGGCCACAGGGGGCTATGGCTACACCTTC. Encoded protein: CASSQATGGYGYTF.

This chain links TRBV27 with TRBJ1-5; maybe TRBD1 (6 bases). The V and J ends lost 3 bases and 7 bases respectively, with 13 bases between them. Germline V gene lookup returns CDR1 MNHEY and CDR2 SMNVEV (reference sequence). The CDR3 totals 14 residues. The CDR3 loop is CASSFGGPEQPQHF. The CDR3 DNA reads TGTGCCAGCAGTTTTGGGGGGCCAGAACAGCCCCAGCATTTT.

This clone was observed a handful of times. The chain couples TRBV29-1 to TRBJ2-7; a weak D match, TRBD1 (7 bases). V was cut by 4 bases and J by 0 bases, with 13 bases left in between. This CDR3 is 14 amino acids long. CDR1 is SQVTM and CDR2 is ANQGSEA in the germline V gene. The CDR3 region has the DNA TGCAGCGTTGCCCGACAGGGAGGCTCCTACGAGCAGTACTTC. It translates to CSVARQGGSYEQYF.

The chain links TRBV14 to TRBJ1-2; 8 bases align to TRBD1. V gave up 4 bases and J gave up 8 bases; unmatched junction bases: 12. Looked up from germline, CDR1 is SGHDN and CDR2 is FVKESK. The CDR3 totals 15 residues. The CDR3 loop reads CASSRTAGGAGGYTF. The CDR3 DNA is TGTGCCAGCAGCCGTACCGCAGGGGGCGCGGGGGGCTACACCTTC.

The chain employs TRBV6-1 and TRBJ2-3, with D uncertain. From germline, CDR1 is MNHNS and CDR2 SASEGT. The CDR3 extends over 12 amino acids. V lost 4 bases to trimming and J lost 3 bases, with 5 bases between them. The chain's CDR3 is CASSAQTDTQYF. CDR3 DNA sequence: TGTGCCAGCAGTGCCCAAACAGATACGCAGTATTTT.

This rearrangement joins TRBV2 to TRBJ2-4, with D possibly being TRBD1 or TRBD2 (5 bases each). Per the germline V gene, CDR1 is SNHLY and CDR2 is FYNNEI. CDR3 length: 13 residues. Trimming took off 6 bases at V and 5 bases at J, with 11 bases between the two ends. The CDR3 loop reads CASSRDHQNIQYF. The CDR3 nucleotides are TGTGCCAGCAGCCGGGACCATCAAAACATTCAGTACTTC.

V is TRBV5-1 and J is TRBJ2-7; TRBD1 aligns across 7 bases. After removal of 1 base from V and 2 bases from J, the junction contained 6 bases not matched to a gene. This CDR3 has 15 amino acids. The germline V gene has CDR1 SGHRS and CDR2 YFSETQ. CDR3 sequence reads: CASSLSTGTPYEQYF. The CDR3 DNA follows: TGCGCCAGCAGCTTGTCGACAGGGACGCCCTACGAGCAGTACTTC.

Concerning this clone: Other DNA sequences within the sample encode an identical CDR3. The rearrangement links TRBV10-3 to TRBJ2-6, with unresolved D. V lost 0 bases and J lost 0, with 6 bases in between. CDR3 length equals 16 residues. The germline gives CDR1 ENHRY, CDR2 SYGVKD. The CDR3 reads CAISESRVSGANVLTF. DNA of the CDR3: TGTGCCATCAGTGAGTCAAGGGTCTCTGGGGCCAACGTCCTGACTTTC.

The chain links TRBV6-1 to TRBJ1-3; TRBD1 matches at 7 bases. Germline CDR1 is MNHNS and CDR2 is SASEGT. J gave up 2 bases and V 10 bases, and 5 bases lay outside the gene matches. This CDR3 has 13 amino acids. CDR3 in amino acids: CATYRGTGNTIYF. The CDR3 DNA sequence: TGTGCCACTTACAGGGGAACTGGAAACACCATATATTTT.

Of note for this clone: The sample holds other DNA sequences that translate to the same CDR3. The gene calls are TRBV2 and TRBJ2-3; the match to TRBD2 covers 7 bases. The CDR3 runs to 14 residues. The germline V gene encodes CDR1 SNHLY and CDR2 FYNNEI. V gave up 8 bases and J gave up 2 bases; unmatched junction bases: 7. The CDR3: CASRRRESTDTQYF. The CDR3 DNA reads as TGTGCCAGCCGTCGGCGGGAGTCCACAGATACGCAGTATTTT.

The V and J genes are TRBV7-3 and TRBJ1-2, with D unresolved. The CDR3 sequence is 13 residues long. Trimming stripped 4 bases from V and 8 bases from J, with 14 bases between. The germline V gene encodes CDR1 SGHTA and CDR2 FQGTGA. CDR3 amino acids: CASSSLVGSGYTF. Here the CDR3 DNA reads TGTGCCAGCAGCTCCCTAGTGGGGAGCGGCTACACCTTC.